This T cell receptor (beta chain) is from a study of T cell responses to AZD1222 COVID-19 vaccine. Study observations and caveats: Most donors were white British, females outnumbered males, and clonal diversity was possibly underestimated.

This CDR3 spans 13 amino acids. Germline V gene lookup returns CDR1 SGHNT and CDR2 YENEEA. Trimming left V 2 bases short and J 1 base short, with 5 bases between. Only in-frame clones appear in the TCRdb table, and some are missing; sequencing was by immunoSEQ multiplex PCR. The data hold about 140,000 clones, with roughly 91% observed a single time. Regarding this clone: The antigen is unknown.

The rearrangement links TRBV11-3 to TRBJ1-1; D is undetermined. The specimen was peripheral blood, collected 28 days after the second AZD1222 dose. The receptor was derived from an adult who received the AZD1222 COVID-19 vaccine. The CDR3 sequence is CASSLWANTEAFF. CDR3 coding DNA: TGTGCCAGCAGCTTATGGGCGAACACTGAAGCTTTCTTT.